This TCR beta chain originates from a study of Ad26.COV2.S vaccination and SARS-CoV-2 variants (dated by TCRdb to the early 2020s). With respect to the entire study: Donors in the vaccine arm were drawn from COV1001, a phase I-IIa trial of Ad26.COV2.S in healthy adults that was multicentre, randomized, double-blind and placebo-controlled. Ad26.COV2.S was administered intramuscularly at 5 x 10^10 or 1 x 10^11 viral particles, either as a single shot or as two shots given 56 days apart. TCRbeta repertoire sequencing was used to assess the specificity and breadth of SARS-CoV-2-reactive T cell receptors after Ad26.COV2.S vaccination. A total of some 30 samples were included in the TCR-sequenced set, comprising around 20 Ad26.COV2.S vaccine recipients, 5 placebo recipients and 8 SARS-CoV-2 convalescent individuals. Trial participants were randomized into five groups of five, in which low-dose or high-dose Ad26.COV2.S was given once or twice, or placebo was given on both occasions. Throughout the experiments and outcome assessment, investigators stayed blinded to trial group allocation.

Inclusive of the bounding cysteine and phenylalanine, the CDR3 is 13 residues long. Only the CDR3 DNA is retained, 39 bases long and in frame from the first base. Per the germline V gene, SQVTM is the CDR1 and ANQGSEA is the CDR2. Trimming takes 3 bases from V and 6 bases from J, and the germline ends sit 14 bases apart. About this clone itself: Its antigen is currently not known. No much larger clone exists at a distance of one base, and base qualities are not known.

Results and caveats for the whole study, not just this receptor: Vaccine and placebo recipients had similar non-spike TCR breadth, a finding consistent with the vaccine containing only spike. Compared with placebo recipients, Ad26.COV2.S recipients showed higher spike-specific TCR breadth (P = 0.0014). Comparing responses between vaccine doses or regimens was not something the study was powered to do. According to the authors, total T cell responses may have been underestimated by the TCR breadth and depth analyses. After vaccination, substantial breadth of spike-specific CD8+ and CD4+ T cell responses was reported.

Taken with the paper, the label for treatment or condition translates to: 15 to 20 received Ad26.COV2.S at low or high dose, single or two shots; about 5 received placebo; per-sample allocation not given. For vaccine and placebo recipients, repertoires were sequenced using samples collected on day 63 after the first injection. In Cohort 1b, fewer than 30 adults aged 18-55 years were enrolled at a single site in Boston, USA, between 29 July and 7 August 2020. As a vaccine, Ad26.COV2.S was a replication-incompetent adenovirus type 26 vector that expressed a prefusion-stabilized SARS-CoV-2 spike protein derived from the original Wuhan strain. The immunoSEQ Assay was the method used to sequence TCRbeta CDR3 regions. After extraction, genomic DNA underwent amplification by bias-controlled multiplex PCR, followed by high-throughput sequencing. The source study handled its data this way. To quantify the absolute abundance of each unique TCRbeta CDR3 region, sequences were collapsed and filtered. T cell fraction was estimated by normalization of TCRbeta template counts to usable DNA, with usable DNA being measured through amplification of reference genes present in all nucleated cells. Repertoire TCRs were annotated as SARS-CoV-2-specific by exact matching of V gene, CDR3 amino acid sequence and J gene to a known reactive TCR set. The reference SARS-CoV-2 TCR set was derived from MIRA and filtered for enrichment in COVID-19-positive ImmuneCODE repertoires, a step that removed public or cross-reactive TCRs. Drawing on the MIRA antigens, annotated TCRs were analysed further at the level of specific ORF or position within ORF. Depth was the summed frequency of annotated unique rearrangements, while breadth was defined as annotated unique rearrangements over total unique productive rearrangements. TCR breadth was compared between groups using two-sided Wilcoxon rank-sum tests. TCRdb took this table from immuneACCESS and kept in-frame rearrangements with V and J called. Such tables lack part of the clones; where checked against another copy, unresolved V genes explain under half of the gap, and the rest is unexplained. Clonal size and the V and J genes are those of that table, whereas D and trimming came from the DNA. The sample includes about 250,000 clones, with roughly nine tenths observed a single time. The ten top clones hold less than 3.5% of the sample.

The receptor was isolated from a person aged 18-60 years who received the Ad26.COV2.S COVID-19 vaccine or a placebo. The specimen was peripheral blood, collected in a trial of Ad26.COV2.S vaccine versus placebo. The sequence links TRBV29-1 to TRBJ1-2, with no confidently assigned D gene. CDR3 sequence: CSVDLRLGDGYTF. The DNA sequence follows: TGCAGCGTTGACCTACGTCTCGGCGATGGCTACACCTTC. With the portions outside the CDR3 filled from the reference TRBV29-1 and TRBJ1-2 genes, the complete variable region becomes SAVISQKPSRDICQRGTSLTIQCQVDSQVTMMFWYRQQPGQSLTLIATANQGSEATYESGFVIDKFPISRPNLTFSTLTVSNMSPEDSSIYLCSVDLRLGDGYTFGSGTRLTVV.